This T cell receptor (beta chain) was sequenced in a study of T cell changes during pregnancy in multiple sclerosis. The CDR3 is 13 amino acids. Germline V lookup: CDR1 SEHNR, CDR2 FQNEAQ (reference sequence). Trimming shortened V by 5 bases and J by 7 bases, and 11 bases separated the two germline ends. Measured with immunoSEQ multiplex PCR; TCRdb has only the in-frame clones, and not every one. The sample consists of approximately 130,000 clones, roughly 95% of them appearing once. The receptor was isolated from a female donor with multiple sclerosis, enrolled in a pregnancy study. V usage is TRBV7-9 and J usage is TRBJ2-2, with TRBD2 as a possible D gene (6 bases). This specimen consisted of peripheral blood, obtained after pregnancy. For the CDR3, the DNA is TGTGCCAGCAGCCGCCTAGCGAACGGGGAGCTGTTTTTT. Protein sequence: CASSRLANGELFF.